A single T cell receptor beta chain is shown here with its context. What it binds is not known. Germline CDR1 is LNHNV and CDR2 is YYDKDF (reference sequence). This CDR3 is 15 amino acids long. V gave up 1 base and J gave up 0 bases, with 7 bases separating them. Healthy bone marrow donors supplied every sample. The data originate from a study of cytomegalovirus exposure and HLA in healthy donors. Primers included in the PCR were 60 Vbeta and 13 Jbeta primers. Here immunoSEQ multiplex PCR was the method, and the copy in TCRdb shows in-frame clones only, minus some. The sample has over 150,000 clones, roughly 80% seen once. The study's findings and limits: Judged likely to be a sequencing artifact was a cluster of highly shared sequence variants. Later analysis suggested links between common viral pathogens and several top significant clusters.

The chain combines TRBV15 with TRBJ1-5; D is unresolved. The sequence was collected from a woman between 45 and 65 years old in good health and CMV-seropositive. Material: PBMCs. The CDR3 loop reads CATSRALSSNQPQHF. The CDR3 DNA is TGTGCCACCAGCAGAGCCCTCTCTAGCAATCAGCCCCAGCATTTT.